Following are 11 T cell receptor beta chains from one sample sequenced in a study of naive and memory T cell subsets. Both TRBC1 and TRBC2 were covered by a beta constant-region primer of two equimolar oligonucleotides. Four rounds of PCR amplified the ligated cDNA using nested alpha and beta constant-region primers plus SP2. TCRdb fed the UMI-ligation and nested PCR reads into MiXCR, producing one record per CDR3 protein. Counted here are 8,500 to 10,000 distinct CDR3 sequences, around 5.6% occurring once; the ten biggest clones make up around 53%. Sequenced material: CD4+ TEMRA cells from blood. Subset in this sample: effector memory re-expressing CD45RA, CD45RA+ CD27-. The receptors here all came from a human donor in good health.

Here the CDR3 DNA reads TGTGCCAGCAGTTACTCGAACTCGAGGGGTCAAGGAACAGATACGCAGTATTTT. This gives the protein CASSYSNSRGQGTDTQYF. This chain connects TRBV6-6 to TRBJ2-3; the D gene could be TRBD1 or TRBD2 (5 bases each). V was trimmed by 0 bases and J by 3 bases, leaving 19 bases between them. This CDR3 has 18 residues. Germline-derived CDR1 and CDR2 are MNHNY and SVGAGI (reference sequence).

This clonotype was picked up many times. This sequence joins TRBV4-3 and TRBJ2-1; weak D call: TRBD2 (7 bases). Trimming took 3 bases from V and 5 from J, leaving 17 bases between them. Germline CDR1 LGHNA, CDR2 YSLEER. The CDR3 is 16 amino acids. CDR3 in DNA: TGCGCCAGCAGCCATCTGGGGGGGGGGCGCCACAATGAGCAGTTCTTC. Its protein product is CASSHLGGGRHNEQFF.

This clonotype was detected a few times. The rearrangement uses TRBV12-3 or TRBV12-4 and TRBJ1-5; 8 bases are shared with TRBD1. CDR3 length: 15 amino acids. The V segment lost 6 bases and the J segment 3 bases; nucleotides outside the gene matches: 7. CDR3 in amino acids: CASRLTGGDNQPQHF. DNA of the CDR3: TGTGCCAGCAGACTCACAGGGGGGGACAATCAGCCCCAGCATTTT.

In its sample, this clonotype was seen many times. This chain connects TRBV15 to TRBJ2-1; D uncertain. This CDR3 has 13 amino acids. The V end lost 2 bases, the J end lost 8 bases, and 10 bases lay between the germline ends. From germline, CDR1 is LNHNV and CDR2 YYDKDF (reference sequence). For the CDR3, the DNA is TGTGCCACCAGCAGATTCTCTGCGGATGAGCAGTTCTTC. This encodes CATSRFSADEQFF. The variable domain in full, with the rest retrieved from reference TRBV15 and TRBJ2-1, is DAMVIQNPRYQVTQFGKPVTLSCSQTLNHNVMYWYQQKSSQAPKLLFHYYDKDFNNEADTPDNFQSRRPNTSFCFLDIRSPGLGDTAMYLCATSRFSADEQFFGPGTRLTVL.

This clonotype was detected many times. The rearrangement joins TRBV5-4 to TRBJ2-3, with 7 bases aligning to TRBD1. CDR1 is SGHNT, CDR2 YYREEE, per germline (reference sequence). Trimming at V came to 4 bases and at J to 2 bases, leaving 7 bases not matched to a gene. The CDR3 totals 15 residues. CDR3 residues: CASSPFDRDTDTQYF. For the CDR3, the DNA is TGTGCCAGCAGCCCCTTTGACAGGGACACAGATACGCAGTATTTT.

In its sample, this clonotype was seen many times. This rearrangement joins TRBV20-1 to TRBJ1-1; D is ambiguous. The V and J ends lost 1 base and 0 bases respectively, with 12 bases between them. Germline CDR1 is DFQATT and CDR2 is SNEGSKA (reference sequence). The CDR3 sequence is 15 residues long. The DNA of the CDR3 is TGCAGTGCTAGAGCGGGGAGACTAATGAACACTGAAGCTTTCTTT. The encoded protein is CSARAGRLMNTEAFF.

Ten or more counts support this clonotype. V gene TRBV12-3 or TRBV12-4 combines with J gene TRBJ2-7; 13 bases are shared with TRBD2. The CDR3 has 17 amino acids. V lost 1 base to trimming and J lost 5 bases; unmatched junction nucleotides: 8. The chain's CDR3 is CASSLVGLAGVPDEQYF. CDR3 DNA sequence: TGTGCCAGCAGTTTAGTTGGACTAGCGGGAGTGCCCGACGAGCAGTACTTC.

This clonotype has at least ten counts. V gene TRBV18 combines with J gene TRBJ2-2; the D gene is possibly TRBD1 (6 bases). V was shortened by 3 bases and J by 6 bases, with 14 bases between the two germline ends. The CDR3 covers 15 residues. CDR1 and CDR2 (germline): KGHSH, LQKENI. The CDR3 nucleotides are TGTGCCAGCTCACCTCGACAGGTTGGGGCCGGGGAGCTGTTTTTT. Translated: CASSPRQVGAGELFF.

This clonotype has ten or more counts. V usage is TRBV27 and J usage is TRBJ2-1, with 14 positions matching TRBD2. The CDR3 is made up of 17 amino acids. With 5 bases clipped from V and 5 bases from J, the junction kept 8 bases outside the gene matches. CDR1 is MNHEY and CDR2 is SMNVEV in the germline V gene (reference sequence). The CDR3 region has the DNA TGTGCCAGCAGTCTCCTAGGACTAGCGGGGGGCAACAATGAGCAGTTCTTC. Its protein product is CASSLLGLAGGNNEQFF.

This clonotype was recorded many times. The chain couples TRBV5-1 to TRBJ2-2; 11 nucleotides line up with TRBD2. Germline trimming cut 4 bases from V and 6 bases from J; bases unmatched to any gene: 8. The CDR3 extends over 16 amino acids. Germline V gives CDR1 SGHRS, CDR2 YFSETQ. The CDR3, as DNA: TGCGCCAGCAGCAGTAGCGGGGGGGCAGCGGCCGGGGAGCTGTTTTTT. This codes for CASSSSGGAAAGELFF. The full variable domain, its missing parts supplied by reference TRBV5-1 and TRBJ2-2, is KAGVTQTPRYLIKTRGQQVTLSCSPISGHRSVSWYQQTPGQGLQFLFEYFSETQRNKGNFPGRFSGRQFSNSRSEMNVSTLELGDSALYLCASSSSGGAAAGELFFGEGSRLTVL.

At least ten counts were recorded for this clonotype. The chain links TRBV12-3 or TRBV12-4 to TRBJ2-1, with 12 bases fitting TRBD1. CDR3 length: 20 amino acids. J was trimmed by 5 bases and V by 4 bases; bases with no gene match: 18. The CDR3: CASSSSGTGGYRGGNNEQFF. DNA for the CDR3: TGTGCCAGCAGTTCCTCCGGGACAGGGGGCTATCGAGGGGGAAACAATGAGCAGTTCTTC.